Below are 14 T cell receptor beta chains sequenced from a single sample in a study of vaccination and CD4 T cells after COVID-19. The study sequenced cultured CD4+ T cell DNA using the Oncomine TCR Beta short-read assay. TCRdb re-called the PCR reads through MiXCR, storing one row per CDR3 protein. The data show about 23,000 distinct CDR3 sequences, roughly 62% seen once. The treatment is: roughly 10-day PBMC culture with coronavirus spike peptide pools or control peptides (ViraFEST assay). The antigens of these receptors remain unknown. Source: CD4+ T cells from blood, cultured in vitro, taken after SARS-CoV-2 vaccination. The receptors shown here come from a human donor who received a COVID-19 vaccine.

V gene TRBV10-3 combines with J gene TRBJ2-1; perhaps TRBD1 as D (5 bases). Trimming took 5 bases from V and 6 from J, leaving 20 bases between them. Germline CDR1 and CDR2: ENHRY and SYGVKD. The CDR3 is made up of 16 amino acids. This CDR3 is CAISRTQFTGFNEQFF. The CDR3 coding sequence is TGTGCCATCAGTCGGACACAGTTCACGGGCTTCAATGAGCAGTTCTTC.

This clonotype was seen more than once but under ten times. The chain is built from TRBV19 and TRBJ1-2; D not resolved. There are 11 residues in the CDR3. Trimming pared 6 bases from V and 6 bases from J, leaving 8 bases between. Germline-derived CDR1 and CDR2 are LNHDA and SQIVND (reference sequence). The CDR3 spells CASRTGNGYTF. The CDR3, as DNA: TGTGCCAGTAGGACCGGGAATGGCTACACCTTC.

This clonotype was found once. The rearrangement joins TRBV19 to TRBJ1-4, with D maybe TRBD1 (5 bases). Trimming took 10 bases from V and 8 from J, leaving 20 bases between them. The germline V gene encodes CDR1 LNHDA and CDR2 SQIVND (reference sequence). The CDR3 is 14 residues long. CDR3 DNA sequence: TGTGCCACCGACTCCGGTAGGGGAGAGGAAAAACTGTTTTTT. This encodes CATDSGRGEEKLFF.

The rearrangement links TRBV15 to TRBJ1-6; 7 positions match TRBD1. The CDR3 sequence is 15 residues long. The germline V gene encodes CDR1 LNHNV and CDR2 YYDKDF (reference sequence). The trim removed 3 bases at V and 9 bases at J, leaving 8 bases unmatched. The CDR3, as DNA: TGTGCCACCAGCAGGGGGAGAGGGGGCCGTTCACCCCTCCACTTT. It encodes CATSRGRGGRSPLHF.

This clonotype was observed a few times. The gene calls are TRBV27 and TRBJ2-5, with unresolved D. With 0 bases removed from V and 5 bases from J, the gap between germline ends came to 19 bases. Germline V gives CDR1 MNHEY, CDR2 SMNVEV (reference sequence). The CDR3 has 17 amino acids. DNA of the CDR3: TGTGCCAGCAGTTTATCGTTTAGTGTGCCGATGGGGGAGACCCAGTACTTC. The encoded protein is CASSLSFSVPMGETQYF.

This chain connects TRBV7-9 to TRBJ1-1; D not certain. Between the trimmed V and J ends, which lost 0 bases and 0 bases, there was a span of 2 bases. The CDR3 is 13 amino acids. The germline gives CDR1 SEHNR, CDR2 FQNEAQ (reference sequence). DNA for the CDR3: TGTGCCAGCAGCTTAGCAATGAACACTGAAGCTTTCTTT. Amino acid sequence: CASSLAMNTEAFF.

The CDR3 coding sequence is TGTGCCATCACCGGACTCGAAAACACCGGGGAGCTGTTTTTT. It is translated as CAITGLENTGELFF. The gene calls are TRBV10-3 and TRBJ2-2; tentatively, D is TRBD2 (5 bases). V was cut by 7 bases and J by 2 bases, with 11 bases left in between. The CDR3 length is 14 residues. CDR1 ENHRY and CDR2 SYGVKD come from the germline V gene.

This clonotype has only a few counts. The chain carries TRBV7-8 and TRBJ1-1; 7 bases line up with TRBD1. The CDR3 totals 15 residues. Germline loops: CDR1 SGHVS, CDR2 FQNEAQ. The ends lost 1 base at V and 2 bases at J; junction bases unmatched: 4. The CDR3 loop is CASSLERGRNTEAFF. Written as DNA, the CDR3 is TGTGCCAGCAGCTTAGAAAGGGGGCGAAACACTGAAGCTTTCTTT. The full variable domain, with the rest looked up from reference TRBV7-8 and TRBJ1-1, is GAGVSQSPRYKVAKRGQDVALRCDPISGHVSLFWYQQALGQGPEFLTYFQNEAQLDKSGLPSDRFFAERPEGSVSTLKIQRTQQEDSAVYLCASSLERGRNTEAFFGQGTRLTVV.

The genes are TRBV7-9 and TRBJ1-5; TRBD1 aligns across 7 bases. Trimming removed 5 bases from V and 3 bases from J; junction bases left unmatched: 10. The germline V gene has CDR1 SEHNR and CDR2 FQNEAQ (reference sequence). The CDR3 covers 16 residues. As DNA, the CDR3 is TGTGCCAGCAGCCATTGGACAGGACGAAACAATCAGCCCCAGCATTTT. It codes for CASSHWTGRNNQPQHF.

The chain couples TRBV7-9 to TRBJ2-1; the match to TRBD1 covers 7 bases. Germline lookup yields CDR1 SEHNR and CDR2 FQNEAQ (reference sequence). The CDR3 runs to 14 residues. The ends lost 1 base at V and 5 bases at J; junction bases unmatched: 2. CDR3 coding DNA: TGTGCCAGCAGCTTAGGCAGGGGGAACAATGAGCAGTTCTTC. Translating it yields CASSLGRGNNEQFF.

The chain has TRBV7-9 and TRBJ1-3, with D unclear. The CDR3 loop spans 17 amino acids. V lost 3 bases, J lost 0 bases, and 15 bases lay in between. CDR1 and CDR2 (germline): SEHNR, FQNEAQ (reference sequence). The CDR3 nucleotides read TGTGCCAGCAGCTTTGGGGAGGGATCCTTCTCTGGAAACACCATATATTTT. Translated: CASSFGEGSFSGNTIYF. Complete variable domain (other parts from reference TRBV7-9 and TRBJ1-3): DTGVSQNPRHKITKRGQNVTFRCDPISEHNRLYWYRQTLGQGPEFLTYFQNEAQLEKSRLLSDRFSAERPKGSFSTLEIQRTEQGDSAMYLCASSFGEGSFSGNTIYFGEGSWLTVV.

This clonotype has just a few counts. The CDR3: CASSERDRYYGYTF. The CDR3 nucleotides read TGTGCCAGCAGTGAACGGGACAGGTACTATGGCTACACCTTC. The genes are TRBV6-1 and TRBJ1-2, with 8 bases fitting TRBD1. The CDR3 has 14 amino acids. Germline-derived CDR1 and CDR2 are MNHNS and SASEGT. Germline trimming cut 2 bases from V and 3 bases from J; bases unmatched to any gene: 2.

The CDR3 bases are TGTGCCAGCACCTGGACTTTCTCCTATAATTCACCCCTCCACTTT. It specifies CASTWTFSYNSPLHF. The gene calls are TRBV10-3 and TRBJ1-6; D remains ambiguous. The CDR3 is 15 residues long. Germline V lookup: CDR1 ENHRY, CDR2 SYGVKD. The V and J ends lost 10 bases and 0 bases respectively, with 13 bases between them.

Only a few counts were recorded for this clonotype. The chain is built from TRBV12-3 or TRBV12-4 and TRBJ2-5; unclear D gene. The CDR3 is 12 residues long. Trimming left V 11 bases short and J 1 base short, with 11 bases between. CDR3 coding DNA: TGTGCCTTGGGGTGGTTCCAAGAGACCCAGTACTTC. Encoded protein: CALGWFQETQYF.